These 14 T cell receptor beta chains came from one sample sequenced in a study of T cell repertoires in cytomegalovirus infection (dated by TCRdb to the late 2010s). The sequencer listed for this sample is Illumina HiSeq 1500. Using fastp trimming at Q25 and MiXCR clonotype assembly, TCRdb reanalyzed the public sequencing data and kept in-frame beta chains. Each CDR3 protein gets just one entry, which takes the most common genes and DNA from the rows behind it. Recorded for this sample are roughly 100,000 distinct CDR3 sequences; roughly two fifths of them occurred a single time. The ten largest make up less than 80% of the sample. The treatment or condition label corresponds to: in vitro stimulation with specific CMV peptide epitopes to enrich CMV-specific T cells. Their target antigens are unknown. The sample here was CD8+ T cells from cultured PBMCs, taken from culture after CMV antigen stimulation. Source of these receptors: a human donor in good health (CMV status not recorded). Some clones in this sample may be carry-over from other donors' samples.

CDR3 protein: CASSWRPGELFF. Here the CDR3 DNA reads TGTGCCAGCAGTTGGAGGCCCGGGGAGCTGTTTTTT. The gene calls are TRBV27 and TRBJ2-2; D possibly corresponds to TRBD2 (5 bases). The CDR3 contains 12 residues. Germline CDR1 MNHEY, CDR2 SMNVEV (reference sequence). The V gene lost 4 bases and the J gene lost 6 bases, with 6 bases spanning the gap.

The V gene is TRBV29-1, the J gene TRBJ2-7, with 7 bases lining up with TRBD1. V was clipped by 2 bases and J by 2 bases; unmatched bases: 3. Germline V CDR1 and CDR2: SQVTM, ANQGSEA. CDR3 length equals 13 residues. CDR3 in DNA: TGCAGCGTTGAAATAGGGGGCGCCTACGAGCAGTACTTC. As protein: CSVEIGGAYEQYF.

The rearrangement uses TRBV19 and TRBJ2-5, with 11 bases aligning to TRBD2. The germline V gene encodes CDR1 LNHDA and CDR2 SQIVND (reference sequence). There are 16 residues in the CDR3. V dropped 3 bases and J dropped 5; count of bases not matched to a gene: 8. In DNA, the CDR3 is TGTGCCAGTAGTATTCCCAGACTAGCGGGGAAGGAGACCCAGTACTTC. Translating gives CASSIPRLAGKETQYF. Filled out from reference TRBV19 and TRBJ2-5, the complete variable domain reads DGGITQSPKYLFRKEGQNVTLSCEQNLNHDAMYWYRQDPGQGLRLIYYSQIVNDFQKGDIAEGYSVSREKKESFPLTVTSAQKNPTAFYLCASSIPRLAGKETQYFGPGTRLLVL.

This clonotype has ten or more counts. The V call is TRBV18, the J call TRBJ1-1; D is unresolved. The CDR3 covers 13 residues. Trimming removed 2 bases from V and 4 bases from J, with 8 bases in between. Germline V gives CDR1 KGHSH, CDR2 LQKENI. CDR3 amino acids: CASSPEGVTEAFF. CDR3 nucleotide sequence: TGTGCCAGCTCACCAGAGGGTGTCACTGAAGCTTTCTTT.

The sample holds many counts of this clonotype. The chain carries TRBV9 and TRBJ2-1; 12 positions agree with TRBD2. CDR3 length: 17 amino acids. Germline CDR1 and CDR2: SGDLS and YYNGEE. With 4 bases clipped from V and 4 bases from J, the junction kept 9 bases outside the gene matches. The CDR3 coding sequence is TGTGCCAGCAGCCCAAGACTAGCGGGGGCGGGGTACAATGAGCAGTTCTTC. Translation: CASSPRLAGAGYNEQFF.

CDR3 DNA: TGTGCCAGCAGCCACACAGGACAGATAAATCAGCCCCAGCATTTT. Translating gives CASSHTGQINQPQHF. The chain links TRBV7-9 to TRBJ1-5, with D possibly being TRBD1 (6 bases). Germline CDR1 reads SEHNR; CDR2 reads FQNEAQ (reference sequence). The CDR3 loop spans 15 amino acids. Trimming took 5 bases from V and 4 from J, leaving 15 bases between them.

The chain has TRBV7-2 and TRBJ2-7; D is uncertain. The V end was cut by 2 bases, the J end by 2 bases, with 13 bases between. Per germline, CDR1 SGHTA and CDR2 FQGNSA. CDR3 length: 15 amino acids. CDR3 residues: CASSLSPGPPYEQYF. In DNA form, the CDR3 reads TGTGCCAGCAGCTTAAGCCCAGGACCCCCCTACGAGCAGTACTTC.

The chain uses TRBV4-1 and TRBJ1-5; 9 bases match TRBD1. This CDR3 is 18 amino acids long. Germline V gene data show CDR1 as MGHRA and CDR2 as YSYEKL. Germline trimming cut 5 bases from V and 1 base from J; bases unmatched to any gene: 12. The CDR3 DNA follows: TGCGCCAGCAGCGAAACAGGGGGCCCCGGTATAAGCAATCAGCCCCAGCATTTT. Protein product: CASSETGGPGISNQPQHF.

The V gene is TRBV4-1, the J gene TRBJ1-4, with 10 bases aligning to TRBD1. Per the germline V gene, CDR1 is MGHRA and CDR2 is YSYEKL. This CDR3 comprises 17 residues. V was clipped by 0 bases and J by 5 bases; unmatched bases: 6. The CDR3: CASSQEAGTGENEKLFF. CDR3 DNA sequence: TGCGCCAGCAGCCAAGAAGCCGGGACAGGGGAAAATGAAAAACTGTTTTTT.

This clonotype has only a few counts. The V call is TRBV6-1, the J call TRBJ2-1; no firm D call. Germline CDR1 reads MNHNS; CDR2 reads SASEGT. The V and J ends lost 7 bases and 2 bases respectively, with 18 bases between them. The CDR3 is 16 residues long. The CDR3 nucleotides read TGTGCCAGCACCCCCCTTGCTATCTCAACCTACAATGAGCAGTTCTTC. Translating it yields CASTPLAISTYNEQFF.

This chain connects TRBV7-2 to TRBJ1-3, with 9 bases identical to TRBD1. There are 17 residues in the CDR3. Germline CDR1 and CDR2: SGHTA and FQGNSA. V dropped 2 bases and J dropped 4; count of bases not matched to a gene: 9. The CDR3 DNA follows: TGTGCCAGCAGCTTATCCCGGGACAGGGCGGGAGGAAACACCATATATTTT. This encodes CASSLSRDRAGGNTIYF.

CDR3 protein: CASLSSSGEKLFF. CDR3 DNA sequence: TGTGCCAGCCTGTCGAGCTCTGGAGAAAAACTGTTTTTT. The chain couples TRBV7-6 to TRBJ1-4; D ambiguous. Trimming cost V 8 bases and J 8 bases, with 15 bases left between them. From germline, CDR1 is SGHVS and CDR2 FNYEAQ. This CDR3 has 13 amino acids.

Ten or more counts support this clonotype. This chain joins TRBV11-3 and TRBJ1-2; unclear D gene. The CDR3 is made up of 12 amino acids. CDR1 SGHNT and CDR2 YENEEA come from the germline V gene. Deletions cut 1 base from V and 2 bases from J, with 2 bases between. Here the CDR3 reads CASSLANYGYTF. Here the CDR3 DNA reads TGTGCCAGCAGCTTAGCCAACTATGGCTACACCTTC.

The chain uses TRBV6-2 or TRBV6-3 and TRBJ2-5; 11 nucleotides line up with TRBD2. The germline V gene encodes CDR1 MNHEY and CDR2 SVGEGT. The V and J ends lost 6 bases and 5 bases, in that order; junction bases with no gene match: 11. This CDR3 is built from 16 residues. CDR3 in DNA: TGTGCCAGCAGGAAGTCCTTAGCGGGGGGGCTGGAGACCCAGTACTTC. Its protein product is CASRKSLAGGLETQYF.